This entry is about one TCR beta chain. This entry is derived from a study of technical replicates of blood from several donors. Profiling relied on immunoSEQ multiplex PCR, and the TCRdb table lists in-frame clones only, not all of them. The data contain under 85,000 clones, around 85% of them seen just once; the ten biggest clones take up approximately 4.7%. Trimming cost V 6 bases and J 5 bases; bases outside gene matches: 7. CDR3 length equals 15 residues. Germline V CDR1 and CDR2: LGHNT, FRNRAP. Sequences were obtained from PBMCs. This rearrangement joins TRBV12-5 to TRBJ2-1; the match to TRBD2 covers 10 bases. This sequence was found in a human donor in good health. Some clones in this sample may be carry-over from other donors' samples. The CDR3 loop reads CASGPGLAVNNEQFF. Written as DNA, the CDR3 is TGTGCTAGTGGCCCCGGACTAGCGGTAAACAATGAGCAGTTCTTC.